Listed below are T cell receptor beta chains from one sample, sequenced in a study of blood T cell repertoires in COVID-19. Profiling relied on immunoSEQ multiplex PCR, and the TCRdb table lists in-frame clones only, not all of them. Of 40,000 or so clones detected, approximately 90% appear once; the ten largest clones hold 8% to 9%. The source material was peripheral blood. The receptors originated from a man aged 60 to 75 with active COVID-19. CDR3s include the opening cysteine and the closing phenylalanine or tryptophan. A D gene is named only where the DNA matches it firmly. Clone size is shown for a subset of rows, as once, few, many or a class of expanded clone.

d_gene | j_gene | v_gene | abundance | CDR3nt | CDR3aa
NA | TRBJ1-5 | TRBV9 | NA | TGTGCCAGCAGCGGGGGGGACGTAAATCAGCCCCAGCATTTT | CASSGGDVNQPQHF
TRBD2 | TRBJ2-5 | TRBV30 | NA | TGTGCCTGGGAGACTAGCGGGAGGGTAGAAGAGACCCAGTACTTC | CAWETSGRVEETQYF
TRBD1 | TRBJ2-1 | TRBV7-9 | NA | TGTGCCAGCAGTAACCAGGGGGAAAATGAGCAGTTCTTC | CASSNQGENEQFF
TRBD2 | TRBJ2-2 | TRBV5-1 | NA | TGCGCCAGCAGCATTATCCCGGGACTAGCGGGAGCCGGGGAGCTGTTTTTT | CASSIIPGLAGAGELFF
TRBD1 | TRBJ1-1 | TRBV28 | NA | TGTGCCAGCCAAGTTCAGGGGGCCGGGAACACTGAAGCTTTCTTT | CASQVQGAGNTEAFF
TRBD2 | TRBJ2-1 | TRBV11-1 | NA | TGTGCCAGCAGCCACGTGACGCATATAGCGGGGGAGCAGTTCTTC | CASSHVTHIAGEQFF
NA | TRBJ1-2 | TRBV6-4 | NA | TGTGCCAGCAGTGAAGTCACTCCCTATGGCTACACCTTC | CASSEVTPYGYTF
NA | TRBJ2-7 | TRBV6-5 | NA | TGTGCCAGCAGTTACGCCGCGGGACTTTCGGTGTGGGAGCAGTACTTC | CASSYAAGLSVWEQYF
TRBD1 | TRBJ2-3 | TRBV18 | NA | TGTGCCAGCCTTCCGGGACAGGGGGCATCAGATACGCAGTATTTT | CASLPGQGASDTQYF
NA | TRBJ1-6 | TRBV7-6 | NA | TGTGCCAGCAGCTCGGGGGGAGCCCTCCACTTT | CASSSGGALHF
NA | TRBJ2-2 | TRBV27 | medium-sized | TGTGCCAGCAGTTTAGTTAACGGGGAGCTGTTTTTT | CASSLVNGELFF
NA | TRBJ2-7 | TRBV7-3 | NA | TGTGCCAGCAGCTTAGCACCTAACTCCTACGAGCAGTACTTC | CASSLAPNSYEQYF
NA | TRBJ2-3 | TRBV11-3 | few | TGTGCCAGCAGCCCCAGGGGGGGCACAGATACGCAGTATTTT | CASSPRGGTDTQYF
NA | TRBJ2-1 | TRBV29-1 | NA | TGCAGCGTTGGGGTTGGAGGGCAGTTCTTC | CSVGVGGQFF
NA | TRBJ2-7 | TRBV5-5 | NA | TGTGCCAGCAGCCTGCTGGGCCACGAGCAGTACTTC | CASSLLGHEQYF
NA | TRBJ2-2 | TRBV2 | NA | TGTGCCAGCAGTGAATGGTCGGGGGACACCGGGGAGCTGTTTTTT | CASSEWSGDTGELFF
NA | TRBJ2-3 | TRBV5-4 | once | TGTGCCAGCAGCCCCCCTAGCGTTGATACGCAGTATTTT | CASSPPSVDTQYF
TRBD1 | TRBJ2-7 | TRBV7-2 | NA | TGTGCCAGCAGCTTAGCATCCGTCGGACAGGGAACCTACGAGCAGTACTTC | CASSLASVGQGTYEQYF
NA | TRBJ1-4 | TRBV6-6 | NA | TGTGCCAGCACGGGGTCGATAACTAATGAAAAACTGTTTTTT | CASTGSITNEKLFF
NA | TRBJ1-1 | TRBV19 | NA | TGTGCCAGTATCGAACAGGGAAGCACTGAAGCTTTCTTT | CASIEQGSTEAFF
NA | TRBJ1-1 | TRBV6-2/TRBV6-3 | NA | TGTGCCAGCAGTCCGGGGAGGTTGAACACTGAAGCTTTCTTT | CASSPGRLNTEAFF
TRBD2 | TRBJ2-3 | TRBV10-3 | NA | TGTGCCATCAGGACTCAACTAGCGGGGCCCACAGATACGCAGTATTTT | CAIRTQLAGPTDTQYF
TRBD2 | TRBJ2-2 | TRBV13 | once | TGTGCCAGCAGCCCGGAGGGACTAGCGGGAGGGCCCAGCGGGGAGCTGTTTTTT | CASSPEGLAGGPSGELFF
TRBD2 | TRBJ2-5 | TRBV7-3 | NA | TGTGCCAGCAGCTTAATGCGGGAGGAGACCCAGTACTTC | CASSLMREETQYF
TRBD1 | TRBJ2-3 | TRBV5-4 | NA | TGTGCCAGCAGCACGAACGCGGGACAGGGAGGTGATACGCAGTATTTT | CASSTNAGQGGDTQYF
TRBD2 | TRBJ2-7 | TRBV6-5 | NA | TGTGCCAGCGAGCGACTAGCGCCTTACGAGCAGTACTTC | CASERLAPYEQYF
TRBD2 | TRBJ2-5 | TRBV4-3 | NA | TGCGCCAGCAAACCAGATCTAGCGGGAGTTCCGGAGACCCAGTACTTC | CASKPDLAGVPETQYF
TRBD1 | TRBJ1-5 | TRBV19 | once | TGTGCCAGTTCCGGACAGGTCTATAGCAATCAGCCCCAGCATTTT | CASSGQVYSNQPQHF
NA | TRBJ2-7 | TRBV6-2/TRBV6-3 | NA | TGTGCCAGCAGTTACTCGGACCGGGAGTTCTCCTACGAGCAGTACTTC | CASSYSDREFSYEQYF
TRBD2 | TRBJ2-2 | TRBV6-4 | NA | TGTGCCAGCAGACCCCTAGCGGGAGGGCCTGGCGGGGAGCTGTTTTTT | CASRPLAGGPGGELFF
TRBD2 | TRBJ2-1 | TRBV10-2 | NA | TGCGCCAGCAGTGACAGGGCGGGAGTTGACAGTGAGCAGTTCTTC | CASSDRAGVDSEQFF
NA | TRBJ1-3 | TRBV9 | NA | TGTGCCAGCAGCGTAGGGAGCGGAACTGGAAACACCATATATTTT | CASSVGSGTGNTIYF
TRBD1 | TRBJ2-7 | TRBV10-3 | once | TGTGCCATCAGTGCGTCCGCGACAGGGGCCTACGAGCAGTACTTC | CAISASATGAYEQYF
TRBD2 | TRBJ2-5 | TRBV25-1 | NA | TGTGCCAGCGGTTCTAGCGGGAGACGGGAGACCCAGTACTTC | CASGSSGRRETQYF
NA | TRBJ2-1 | TRBV10-3 | NA | TGTGCCATCAGTGAGTCTGGCGGTAGCTCCTACAATGAGCAGTTCTTC | CAISESGGSSYNEQFF
TRBD1 | TRBJ1-2 | TRBV25-1 | NA | TGTGCCAGCAGTGACCCGGGACAGTGGGATGGCTACACCTTC | CASSDPGQWDGYTF
NA | TRBJ2-5 | TRBV29-1 | NA | TGCAGCGCACACGGGACAATAACTCAAGAGACCCAGTACTTC | CSAHGTITQETQYF
NA | TRBJ2-7 | TRBV10-3 | NA | TGTGCCATTGGACAGTCCTCCTACGAGCAGTACTTC | CAIGQSSYEQYF
NA | TRBJ1-6 | TRBV6-1 | NA | TGTGCCAGCAGTGATAGGGGAAGAAATTCACCCCTCCACTTT | CASSDRGRNSPLHF
NA | TRBJ2-5 | TRBV19 | NA | TGTGCCAGTAGGAATCAGGGGACGGAGACCCAGTACTTC | CASRNQGTETQYF
TRBD1 | TRBJ2-7 | TRBV3-1/TRBV3-2 | NA | TGTGCCAGCAGCCCGACAGGGGAATCCTACGAGCAGTACTTC | CASSPTGESYEQYF
TRBD1 | TRBJ2-3 | TRBV19 | NA | TGTGCCAGTAGTATTGGTCAGGGGGCGACAGATACGCAGTATTTT | CASSIGQGATDTQYF
TRBD2 | TRBJ2-3 | TRBV6-5 | NA | TGTGCCAGCAGTTACGGGGCCGGGGGGACAGATACGCAGTATTTT | CASSYGAGGTDTQYF
NA | TRBJ2-1 | TRBV6-5 | NA | TGTGCCACGATGACTAGTTGGTCTCCCTACAATGAGCAGTTCTTC | CATMTSWSPYNEQFF
TRBD2 | TRBJ2-1 | TRBV10-3 | NA | TGTGCCATCAATTCGGGACTAGCGGGAGAGAATGAGCAGTTCTTC | CAINSGLAGENEQFF
TRBD1 | TRBJ2-7 | TRBV3-1/TRBV3-2 | NA | TGTGCCAGCAGTACAGGGGATGAGGGGGTTTTGGACTTC | CASSTGDEGVLDF
NA | TRBJ2-1 | TRBV5-1 | NA | TGCGCCAGCAGCTTTCAGGGGGGATACAATGAGCAGTTCTTC | CASSFQGGYNEQFF
TRBD2 | TRBJ2-7 | TRBV7-2 | NA | TGTGCCAGCAGCTTAGCAGGGACTAGCGGGAGCTACGAGCAGTACTTC | CASSLAGTSGSYEQYF
NA | TRBJ2-3 | TRBV2 | NA | TGTGCCAGCAGTGAAGTTAGCCCAGATACGCAGTATTTT | CASSEVSPDTQYF
NA | TRBJ2-5 | TRBV2 | NA | TGTGCCAGCAGCCGGGAGTCCGGAGCCCAGTACTTC | CASSRESGAQYF
TRBD2 | TRBJ2-7 | TRBV2 | NA | TGTGCCAGCAGTGAACCCCTAGCGGGAGGTTACGAGCAGTACTTC | CASSEPLAGGYEQYF
TRBD1 | TRBJ1-2 | TRBV6-6 | NA | TGTGCCAGCAGCCGAAGTCCGGGACAGGGATCGGGTAACTATGGCTACACCTTC | CASSRSPGQGSGNYGYTF
TRBD2 | TRBJ2-3 | TRBV19 | NA | TGTGCCACCCGAATAGAGCGGGAGGGCACAGATACGCAGTATTTT | CATRIEREGTDTQYF
NA | TRBJ2-1 | TRBV5-1 | NA | TGCGCCAGCAGCTCACCCCGGGGGTCAAGTTTACCCCCTAACAATGAGCAGTTCTTC | CASSSPRGSSLPPNNEQFF
NA | TRBJ2-5 | TRBV18 | NA | TGTGCCAGCTCTCCTACTACAAACCAAGAGACCCAGTACTTC | CASSPTTNQETQYF